This T cell receptor beta chain was documented in a study of identical twins. The study, taken as a whole, reports: In beta out-of-frame sequences, the excess sharing between twins was weaker.

The ends were cut back, 2 bases at V and 0 bases at J, with 11 bases in the middle. This CDR3 contains 17 residues. Germline CDR1 is ENHRY and CDR2 is SYGVKD. All of the donors were Caucasians in good health. This clonotype was counted many times. Its cognate antigen is unknown. With template switching, a universal primer site was added, and the cDNA carried unique molecular identifiers. TCRdb called the 5' RACE reads again in MiXCR, with one record for every CDR3 protein. The profile shows a few hundred thousand distinct CDR3 sequences, 9% to 10% of them singletons. The same specimen was also included in a second study, on yellow fever vaccine responses in identical twins.

The V call is TRBV10-3, the J call TRBJ1-6; perhaps TRBD1 as D (5 bases). This receptor was identified in a woman aged 18-29 years in good health. Sample: PBMCs. CDR3 nucleotide sequence: TGTGCCATCAGTGAGACCCAGGGTAGCTCCTATAATTCACCCCTCCACTTT. Encoded protein: CAISETQGSSYNSPLHF.